These 11 T cell receptor beta chains were all obtained from the same sample, sequenced in a study of blood T cell repertoires in COVID-19. TCRdb's table, derived via immunoSEQ multiplex PCR, lists solely in-frame clones and lacks some. The sample lists some 130,000 clones; roughly 90% were seen once. Sequencing used peripheral blood. The receptor set was obtained from a man in his sixties or seventies with active COVID-19.

The J gene is TRBJ1-6, the V gene TRBV7-7, with D tentatively TRBD1 (6 bases). The CDR3 totals 16 residues. Germline lookup yields CDR1 SSHAT and CDR2 FNYEAQ (reference sequence). The CDR3 region is CASHQGRPTYNSPLHF. In DNA form, the CDR3 reads TGTGCTAGCCACCAGGGGCGGCCAACCTATAATTCACCCCTCCACTTT.

The chain combines TRBV6-5 with TRBJ2-5; weak D call: TRBD2 (6 bases). CDR3 length: 14 residues. Per germline, CDR1 MNHEY and CDR2 SVGAGI. Trimming removed 6 bases at V and 1 base at J, with 12 bases between. The DNA of the CDR3 is TGTGCCAGCAGGCGTGGAGGGAGCCAAGAGACCCAGTACTTC. The encoded protein is CASRRGGSQETQYF.

This chain joins TRBV6-5 and TRBJ1-1, with 7 bases fitting TRBD1. J gave up 1 base and V 8 bases, and 4 bases lay outside the gene matches. The length of the CDR3 is 13 residues. Germline V lookup: CDR1 MNHEY, CDR2 SVGAGI. The CDR3 region is CASGQAGNTEAFF. CDR3 nucleotide sequence: TGTGCCAGCGGACAGGCCGGGAACACTGAAGCTTTCTTT.

V is TRBV24-1 and J is TRBJ2-1; D is possibly TRBD2 (6 bases). The V end lost 4 bases, the J end lost 6 bases, and 15 bases lay between the germline ends. The germline CDR1 and CDR2 sequences are KGHDR and SFDVKD. This CDR3 region has 15 residues. The CDR3 sequence is CATSEELAYGNEQFF. The CDR3 DNA reads as TGTGCCACCAGTGAAGAACTAGCCTACGGCAATGAGCAGTTCTTC.

The V gene is TRBV6-2 or TRBV6-3, the J gene TRBJ2-7, with a possible D match to TRBD1 (6 bases). V lost 4 bases and J 1 base, leaving 17 bases between the germline ends. Germline values: CDR1 MNHEY, CDR2 SVGEGT. The CDR3 length is 16 residues. CDR3 in DNA: TGTGCCAGCAGTTTAGGACCGACAGGAGTTTCCTACGAGCAGTACTTC. This translates into CASSLGPTGVSYEQYF.

This clone was observed a single time. This chain uses TRBV18 with TRBJ1-4; 8 bases agree with TRBD1. CDR3 length: 18 amino acids. Germline CDR1 KGHSH, CDR2 LQKENI. V lost 4 bases and J lost 3; bases outside the gene matches: 13. DNA of the CDR3: TGTGCCAGCTCACTGAATCCAGGGGGCAGGCGAGCTAATGAAAAACTGTTTTTT. It encodes CASSLNPGGRRANEKLFF.

CDR3 sequence: CASSPRTGSGANVLTF. In DNA form, the CDR3 reads TGTGCCAGCAGCCCCCGGACAGGGTCTGGGGCCAACGTCCTGACTTTC. V and J are TRBV3-1 (or the pseudogene TRBV3-2) and TRBJ2-6; 8 bases fit TRBD1. There are 16 residues in the CDR3. The germline CDR1 and CDR2 sequences are LGHDT and YNNKEL (reference sequence). With V trimmed by 4 bases and J by 1 base, 3 bases remained unmatched.

The chain employs TRBV7-9 and TRBJ1-1, with unresolved D. The CDR3 extends over 16 amino acids. CDR1 is SEHNR, CDR2 FQNEAQ, per germline (reference sequence). V was trimmed by 5 bases and J by 4 bases, leaving 20 bases between them. The CDR3, as DNA: TGTGCCAGCAGCCGATTGACACCGGGGAGGACCACTGAAGCTTTCTTT. Amino acids: CASSRLTPGRTTEAFF.

As concerns this clone: Other nucleotide sequences in the sample specify the same CDR3. The rearrangement links TRBV28 to TRBJ1-3; D call uncertain. CDR3 length equals 13 residues. V dropped 6 bases and J dropped 3 bases, with 9 bases sitting between them. Germline V lookup: CDR1 MDHEN, CDR2 SYDVKM. The CDR3 DNA reads as TGTGCCAGCAGGCTTACGGGTGGAAACACCATATATTTT. It specifies CASRLTGGNTIYF. The complete variable domain, with remaining parts taken from reference TRBV28 and TRBJ1-3, reads DVKVTQSSRYLVKRTGEKVFLECVQDMDHENMFWYRQDPGLGLRLIYFSYDVKMKEKGDIPEGYSVSREKKERFSLILESASTNQTSMYLCASRLTGGNTIYFGEGSWLTVV.

The chain carries TRBV6-5 and TRBJ2-7; 9 bases map to TRBD1. V lost 7 bases, J lost 2 bases, and 6 bases stayed unmatched. Germline CDR1 is MNHEY and CDR2 is SVGAGI. This CDR3 comprises 14 residues. The CDR3 protein is CASNKQGAAYEQYF. The CDR3 nucleotides are TGTGCCAGCAATAAACAGGGGGCCGCCTACGAGCAGTACTTC.

The chain links TRBV3-1 (or the pseudogene TRBV3-2) to TRBJ2-5, with TRBD1 identical over 9 bases. This CDR3 is built from 14 residues. J lost 5 bases, V lost 3 bases, and 4 bases had no gene match. Germline loops: CDR1 LGHDT, CDR2 YNNKEL (reference sequence). As DNA, the CDR3 is TGTGCCAGCAGCCATTATGGACAGGGGGAGACCCAGTACTTC. This translates into CASSHYGQGETQYF.